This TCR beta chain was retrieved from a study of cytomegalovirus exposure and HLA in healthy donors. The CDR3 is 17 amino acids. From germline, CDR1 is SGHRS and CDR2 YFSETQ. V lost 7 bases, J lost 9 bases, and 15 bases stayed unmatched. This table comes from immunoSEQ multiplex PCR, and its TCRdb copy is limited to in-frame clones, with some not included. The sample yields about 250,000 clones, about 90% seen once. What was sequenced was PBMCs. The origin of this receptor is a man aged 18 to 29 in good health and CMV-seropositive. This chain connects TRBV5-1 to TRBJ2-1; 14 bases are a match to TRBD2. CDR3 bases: TGCGCCAGCCGAAGAACCGGGGGACTAGCGGGAGAGGGTGAGCAGTTCTTC. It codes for CASRRTGGLAGEGEQFF. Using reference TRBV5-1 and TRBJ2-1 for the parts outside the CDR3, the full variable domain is KAGVTQTPRYLIKTRGQQVTLSCSPISGHRSVSWYQQTPGQGLQFLFEYFSETQRNKGNFPGRFSGRQFSNSRSEMNVSTLELGDSALYLCASRRTGGLAGEGEQFFGPGTRLTVL.